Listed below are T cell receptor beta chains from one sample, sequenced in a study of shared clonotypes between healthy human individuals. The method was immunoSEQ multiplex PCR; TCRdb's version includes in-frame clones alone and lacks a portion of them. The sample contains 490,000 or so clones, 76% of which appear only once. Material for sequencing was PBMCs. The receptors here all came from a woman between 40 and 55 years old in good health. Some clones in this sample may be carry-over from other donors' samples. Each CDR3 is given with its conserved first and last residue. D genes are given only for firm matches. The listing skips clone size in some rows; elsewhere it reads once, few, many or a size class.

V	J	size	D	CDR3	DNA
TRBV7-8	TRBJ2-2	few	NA	CASSSRDPTGELFF	TGTGCCAGCAGCTCCCGGGATCCGACCGGGGAGCTGTTTTTT
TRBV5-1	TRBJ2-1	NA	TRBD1	CASSQTGTGSYNEQFF	TGCGCCAGCAGCCAAACCGGGACAGGGTCCTACAATGAGCAGTTCTTC
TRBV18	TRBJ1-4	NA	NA	CASSPLGQGYEKLFF	TGTGCCAGCTCACCACTGGGCCAGGGTTATGAAAAACTGTTTTTT
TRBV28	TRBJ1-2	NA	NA	CASRDRYGYTF	TGTGCCAGCAGAGATCGCTATGGCTACACCTTC
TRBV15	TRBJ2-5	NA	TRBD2	CATSRGGLAAQETQYF	TGTGCCACCAGCAGAGGGGGACTAGCGGCCCAAGAGACCCAGTACTTC
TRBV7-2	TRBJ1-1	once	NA	CASRLDRRTEAFF	TGTGCCAGCAGGCTTGACAGAAGAACTGAAGCTTTCTTT
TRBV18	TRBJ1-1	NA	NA	CASSRLMELMNTEAFF	TGTGCCAGCTCACGCCTCATGGAACTAATGAACACTGAAGCTTTCTTT
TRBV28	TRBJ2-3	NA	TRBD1	CASRPRDRGTDTQYF	TGTGCCAGCAGGCCCCGGGACAGGGGCACAGATACGCAGTATTTT
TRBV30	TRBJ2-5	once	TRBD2	CAWTSGVGGETQYF	TGTGCCTGGACTAGCGGGGTCGGGGGAGAGACCCAGTACTTC
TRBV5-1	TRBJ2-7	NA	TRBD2	CASSPTGGVGEQYF	TGCGCCAGCAGCCCGACGGGAGGGGTTGGCGAGCAGTACTTC
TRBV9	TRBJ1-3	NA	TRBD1	CASSAYRGPGNTIYF	TGTGCCAGCAGCGCCTACAGGGGGCCTGGAAACACCATATATTTT
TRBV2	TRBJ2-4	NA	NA	CASSVGVLAKNIQYF	TGTGCCAGCAGTGTGGGCGTGTTAGCCAAAAACATTCAGTACTTC
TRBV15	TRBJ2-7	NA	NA	CATSRGGLNEQYF	TGTGCCACCAGCAGAGGAGGTTTGAACGAGCAGTACTTC
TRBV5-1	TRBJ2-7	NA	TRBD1	CASRGQLGYEQYF	TGCGCCAGCCGGGGACAGTTAGGCTACGAGCAGTACTTC
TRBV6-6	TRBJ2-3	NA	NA	CASAGTAAGTDTQYF	TGTGCCAGCGCCGGGACCGCTGCCGGTACAGATACGCAGTATTTT
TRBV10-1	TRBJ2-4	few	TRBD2	CASSTSGKNHSKNIQYF	TGCGCCAGCAGTACTAGCGGGAAAAACCATTCCAAAAACATTCAGTACTTC
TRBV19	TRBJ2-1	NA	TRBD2	CASSHLAGDSNEQFF	TGTGCCAGTAGCCACCTAGCGGGAGATTCGAATGAGCAGTTCTTC
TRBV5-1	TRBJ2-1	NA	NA	CASYRRGGRYGNEQFF	TGCGCCAGCTACAGGCGAGGTGGGCGCTACGGCAATGAGCAGTTCTTC
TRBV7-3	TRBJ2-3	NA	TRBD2	CASSLTLAGGDTQYF	TGTGCCAGCAGCTTAACCCTAGCGGGAGGTGATACGCAGTATTTT
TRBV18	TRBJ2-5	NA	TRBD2	CASSPAGRASGQETQYF	TGTGCCAGCTCACCGGCCGGGAGGGCCTCAGGTCAAGAGACCCAGTACTTC
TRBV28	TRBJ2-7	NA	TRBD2	CASSSAGREAYEQYF	TGTGCCAGCAGTTCGGCTGGGCGGGAGGCCTACGAGCAGTACTTC
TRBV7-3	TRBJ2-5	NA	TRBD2	CASSLAGGWGETQYF	TGTGCCAGCAGCCTAGCGGGAGGGTGGGGAGAGACCCAGTACTTC
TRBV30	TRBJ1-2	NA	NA	CAWKFRDNYGYTF	TGTGCCTGGAAATTTCGGGACAACTATGGCTACACCTTC
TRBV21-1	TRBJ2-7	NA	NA	CASSKRGGPGMAYEQYF	TGTGCCAGCAGCAAAAGGGGGGGACCCGGGATGGCGTACGAGCAGTACTTC
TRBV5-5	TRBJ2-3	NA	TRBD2	CAARVGRATTDTQYF	TGTGCCGCCCGAGTAGGGAGGGCAACCACAGATACGCAGTATTTT
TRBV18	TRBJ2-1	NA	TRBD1	CASSRDRGWNEQFF	TGTGCCAGCTCGAGGGACAGGGGTTGGAATGAGCAGTTCTTC
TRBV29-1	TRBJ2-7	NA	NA	CSVGVSGVHEQYF	TGCAGCGTTGGGGTTTCGGGGGTACACGAGCAGTACTTC
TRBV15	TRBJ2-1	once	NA	CATSSGGHEQFF	TGTGCCACCAGCAGCGGAGGGCATGAGCAGTTCTTC
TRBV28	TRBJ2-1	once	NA	CASRPDQTGSWFF	TGTGCCAGCAGACCGGACCAGACAGGTTCCTGGTTCTTC
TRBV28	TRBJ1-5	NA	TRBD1	CAIRGTGVQPQHF	TGTGCCATAAGGGGGACAGGGGTCCAGCCCCAGCATTTT
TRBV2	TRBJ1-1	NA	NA	CASRSNMNTEAFF	TGTGCCAGCAGGTCGAACATGAACACTGAAGCTTTCTTT
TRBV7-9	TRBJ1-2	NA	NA	CASSKVDSSYTF	TGTGCCAGCAGTAAAGTCGACAGCTCCTACACCTTC
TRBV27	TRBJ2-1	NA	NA	CASSLGRPNEQFF	TGTGCCAGCAGTTTAGGTAGACCCAATGAGCAGTTCTTC
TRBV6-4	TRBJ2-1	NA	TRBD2	CASSLAGEPYNEQFF	TGTGCCAGCAGCTTAGCGGGAGAACCATACAATGAGCAGTTCTTC
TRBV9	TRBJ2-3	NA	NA	CASSVATNTDTQYF	TGTGCCAGCAGCGTAGCTACTAACACAGATACGCAGTATTTT
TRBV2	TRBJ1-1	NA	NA	CASSERWLAFF	TGTGCCAGCAGTGAAAGGTGGTTGGCTTTCTTT
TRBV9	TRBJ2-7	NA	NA	CASSVALARSSEQYF	TGTGCCAGCAGCGTAGCTTTGGCTAGGTCCTCCGAGCAGTACTTC
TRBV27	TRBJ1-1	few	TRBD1	CASSPGQFATEAFF	TGTGCCAGCAGCCCGGGACAGTTTGCCACTGAAGCTTTCTTT
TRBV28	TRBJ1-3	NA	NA	CASSLDLGFAYF	TGTGCCAGCAGTTTGGATTTGGGGTTTGCCTATTTT
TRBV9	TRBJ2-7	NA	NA	CASTLTGVADGEQYF	TGTGCCAGCACCTTAACGGGGGTCGCGGACGGCGAGCAGTACTTC
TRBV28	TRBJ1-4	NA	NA	CASSLGGIGNEKLFF	TGTGCCAGCAGTTTAGGGGGGATAGGAAATGAAAAACTGTTTTTT
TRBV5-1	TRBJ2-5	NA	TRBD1	CASSSPRQRDRGLKETQYF	TGCGCCAGCAGCTCCCCCCGACAGCGGGACAGGGGCTTAAAGGAGACCCAGTACTTC
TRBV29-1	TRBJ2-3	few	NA	CSGRNTDTQYF	TGCAGCGGGAGAAACACAGATACGCAGTATTTT
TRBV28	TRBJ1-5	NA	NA	CASTLPRGADQPQHF	TGTGCCAGCACCCTCCCGCGAGGGGCCGATCAGCCCCAGCATTTT
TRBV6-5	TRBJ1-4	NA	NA	CASSLDSNEKLFF	TGTGCCAGCAGTTTGGACAGTAATGAAAAACTGTTTTTT
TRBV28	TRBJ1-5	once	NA	CASTGRRPGNQPQHF	TGTGCCAGCACGGGGCGCCGGCCGGGGAATCAGCCCCAGCATTTT
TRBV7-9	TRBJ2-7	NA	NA	CASSKGYDRKNYEQYF	TGTGCCAGCAGCAAAGGATACGACAGGAAAAACTACGAGCAGTACTTC
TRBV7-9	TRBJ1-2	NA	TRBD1	CASSLWGTGDSYGYTF	TGTGCCAGCAGCCTATGGGGGACAGGGGATTCCTATGGCTACACCTTC
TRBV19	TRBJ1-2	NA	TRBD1	CASSPRTGALTYYGYTF	TGTGCCAGTAGTCCAAGGACAGGGGCCCTCACCTACTATGGCTACACCTTC
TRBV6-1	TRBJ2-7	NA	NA	CASSIRPDYEQYF	TGTGCCAGCAGTATACGACCAGATTACGAGCAGTACTTC
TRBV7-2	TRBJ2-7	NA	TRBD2	CASSIRTSGSYEQYF	TGTGCCAGCAGCATCAGGACTAGCGGGAGCTACGAGCAGTACTTC
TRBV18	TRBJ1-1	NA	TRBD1	CASSSRTGDTEAFF	TGTGCCAGCTCATCCCGGACAGGGGACACTGAAGCTTTCTTT
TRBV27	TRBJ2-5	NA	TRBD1	CASSRGTAETQYF	TGTGCCAGCAGCCGAGGGACAGCCGAGACCCAGTACTTC
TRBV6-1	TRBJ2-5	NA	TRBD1	CASGETGVRQETQYF	TGTGCCAGCGGGGAGACAGGGGTTAGGCAAGAGACCCAGTACTTC